This entry concerns a single T cell receptor beta chain. Its binding antigen is unknown. No quality values exist for individual bases; no much larger clone is one base distant. CDR1 SNHLY and CDR2 FYNNEI are derived from the germline V gene. V and J are trimmed by 6 bases and 8 bases, and the gene matches miss 13 bases of the junction. The CDR3 numbers 15 residues from cysteine through phenylalanine. The sequence is cut down to CDR3 DNA, 45 bases in frame from base 1. A patient counted as having stable Graves' hyperthyroidism if no progression to ophthalmopathy occurred over 18 months of follow-up. Hyperthyroidism patients were aged 18 to 65 years and newly diagnosed, with disease duration of less than 2 months. Any patient with an uncontrolled infection, another autoimmune disease, pregnancy or lactation was excluded. Diagnoses relied on clinical symptoms, serum thyroxine and TRAb, thyroid ultrasound and orbital computed tomography. Total RNA was extracted with Trizol reagent, and quality was checked on an Agilent 2100 Bioanalyzer.

The data were taken from a study of T cells in Graves' hyperthyroidism and ophthalmopathy (dated by TCRdb to 2018 to 2020). A note on the overall study: To identify distinguishing TCR V-J signatures, a discovery cohort of about 100 patients was used, comprising some 43 with Graves' ophthalmopathy and around 60 with stable Graves' hyperthyroidism. Prospective prediction of ophthalmopathy was tested in an independent validation cohort of fewer than 20 hyperthyroidism patients and 17 patients who later progressed to ophthalmopathy. The 100 or so discovery patients were randomly split 7:3 into training and test sets. Thyroid tissue and blood T-cell repertoires from more than 5 Graves' hyperthyroidism patients were also compared in the study. After sampling, hyperthyroidism patients received methimazole starting at 30 mg daily, and ophthalmopathy patients received high-dose intravenous methylprednisolone. TCR Vbeta CDR3 sequencing of some 140 peripheral blood samples (over 40 ophthalmopathy, about 75 hyperthyroidism and around 17 progressor patients) is reported in the paper.

Amplification of TCR beta CDR3 regions was carried out from RNA transcripts. The TCR CDR3 was subjected to a first round of RT-PCR using the HTBI primer set and the Qiagen OneStep RT-PCR kit. A second multiplex PCR round built the libraries, followed by size selection and purification. Sequencing of the libraries was done on an Illumina HiSeq2000 using paired-end 100 bp reads. Under the source paper's analysis protocol: SOAPnuke was used to process the raw data, throwing out any read that contained adapters or uncalled bases, had a mean Phred below 15, or lacked an exact constant-primer or identifier match. COPE v1.2.5 was used to merge the high-quality paired reads, and each unique nucleotide sequence was defined as a clonotype. MiTCR v1.1 was used to align clonotypes to the IMGT TRBV, TRBD and TRBJ reference segments. Analysis was restricted to V-J combinations with a frequency above 0.0001, which covered just over 98% of repertoires. The TCS score was defined as the ratio of F50 (clonal expansion) to E x V (chaos), calculated using BLOSUM62-based TCRdist between CDR3 peptides within each V-J. Welch's t-statistics and random forest reduced roughly 530 V-J features to around 14, which were used in a naive Bayes classifier (R e1071). The Morisita-Horn index was used to measure how similar the thyroid and blood repertoires were. TCRdb reprocessed the public reads (quality trimming at Q25 with fastp, clone calling with MiXCR) and kept in-frame beta chains. Records with the same CDR3 protein are collapsed into one entry carrying the most frequent genes and DNA. TCRdb assigned the V and J calls; the authors' analysis was not used. The sample table lists fewer than 750,000 distinct CDR3 sequences, roughly 50% of them with a count of one. The leading ten clones occupy about 8.3% of the sample.

The paper's findings and limits, for the study overall: In validation, progression to ophthalmopathy was predicted by the model with 70.59% sensitivity and 72% to 85% specificity, a median of roughly six months before onset. Most expanded thyroid clonotypes (frequency above 0.001) were also detected in blood, a finding suggesting that blood repertoires may reflect thyroid immune responses. In cross-validation, a model built on a 13 V-J signature told ophthalmopathy apart from stable hyperthyroidism with over 85% sensitivity and about 81% specificity, and in testing the same model reached 80%/75%. Sample size was not statistically predetermined, and investigators were not blinded to group allocation.

The sequenced sample was peripheral blood or thyroid tissue (not recorded which). The clonotype originates from a woman aged 18 to 35 with Graves' hyperthyroidism. The rearrangement joined TRBV2 to TRBJ1-3; 7 bases in the middle match TRBD1. The sequenced DNA: TGTGCCAGCAGCCGAACTACAGGGGATCGGGACACCATATATTTT. Translation gives CASSRTTGDRDTIYF. This CDR3, with the reference TRBV2 and TRBJ1-3 proteins standing in past its ends, gives the full variable domain EPEVTQTPSHQVTQMGQEVILRCVPISNHLYFYWYRQILGQKVEFLVSFYNNEISEKSEIFDDQFSVERPDGSNFTLKIRSTKLEDSAMYFCASSRTTGDRDTIYFGEGSWLTVV.